Following are 30 T cell receptor beta chains from one sample sequenced in a study of T-cell reconstitution after alpha-beta-depleted transplantation in children. Unique molecular identifiers were built into the TCRbeta library. Via MiXCR, TCRdb re-called the PCR reads, giving one row per CDR3 protein. The top ten hold 23% of the sample, which has 280,000 or so distinct CDR3 sequences, about 9.9% seen once. This specimen consisted of peripheral blood, obtained 180 days after TCRalphabeta/CD19-depleted stem cell transplant. The receptors stem from a male patient under 10 years old who had a stem cell transplant for chronic granulomatous disease, so the T cells may come from the graft donor.

The sample holds many counts of this clonotype. This chain links TRBV7-8 with TRBJ2-2, with D possibly called TRBD1 or TRBD2 (5 bases each). The CDR3 is made up of 14 amino acids. Per germline, CDR1 SGHVS and CDR2 FQNEAQ. The V end lost 3 bases, the J end lost 5 bases, and 10 bases lay between the germline ends. The CDR3 nucleotides are TGTGCCAGCAGCTTTACAGGAGGAACCGGGGAGCTGTTTTTT. Its protein is CASSFTGGTGELFF.

This clonotype was recorded many times. The chain couples TRBV7-3 to TRBJ2-3; possibly TRBD2 for D (5 bases). Trimming took off 4 bases at V and 4 bases at J, with 9 bases between the two ends. Per germline, CDR1 SGHTA and CDR2 FQGTGA. The CDR3 is 13 residues long. CDR3 DNA: TGTGCCAGCAGCTCGGGGTGGGCAGATACGCAGTATTTT. This gives the protein CASSSGWADTQYF.

This clonotype was recorded many times. In nucleotides, the CDR3 is TGTGCCAGCAGTTTAGTAGCGGGGTGGTTGGAGCAGTTCTTC. This translates into CASSLVAGWLEQFF. This chain joins TRBV12-3 or TRBV12-4 and TRBJ2-1; 8 nucleotides line up with TRBD2. Trimming cost V 1 base and J 10 bases; bases outside gene matches: 6. The CDR3 is 14 amino acids.

The sample holds many counts of this clonotype. This chain joins TRBV7-2 and TRBJ1-5; 9 bases are a match to TRBD1. V shed 2 bases, J shed 2 bases, and the junction held 4 bases outside the gene matches. CDR1 and CDR2 (germline): SGHTA, FQGNSA. The CDR3 is 16 amino acids. Written as DNA, the CDR3 is TGTGCCAGCAGCTTAAAGACAGGGGGGGGCAATCAGCCCCAGCATTTT. This sequence encodes CASSLKTGGGNQPQHF.

The chain uses TRBV5-4 and TRBJ2-3; TRBD1 might be the D (6 bases). The CDR3 has 15 amino acids. V gave up 0 bases and J gave up 2 bases, with 10 bases separating them. In germline, CDR1 is SGHNT, CDR2 YYREEE (reference sequence). DNA for the CDR3: TGTGCCAGCAGCTTGGACAGGGCACCCACAGATACGCAGTATTTT. Its protein product is CASSLDRAPTDTQYF.

The V gene is TRBV25-1, the J gene TRBJ2-2; D might be TRBD1 (6 bases). The CDR3 length is 16 residues. The ends were cut back, 3 bases at V and 6 bases at J, with 17 bases in the middle. Germline CDR1 MGHDK, CDR2 SYGVNS. The CDR3 loop is CASSDTHRVSAGELFF. The CDR3 coding sequence is TGTGCCAGCAGTGACACTCACAGGGTGAGCGCCGGGGAGCTGTTTTTT.

Many counts were recorded for this clonotype. The rearrangement uses TRBV6-5 and TRBJ2-7; 9 positions match TRBD1. CDR3 size: 15 residues. Looked up from germline, CDR1 is MNHEY and CDR2 is SVGAGI. Germline trimming cut 2 bases from V and 2 bases from J; bases unmatched to any gene: 4. CDR3 region: CASSYGQGIPYEQYF. CDR3 coding DNA: TGTGCCAGCAGTTACGGACAGGGGATACCCTACGAGCAGTACTTC.

This clonotype was detected ten times or more. This rearrangement joins TRBV12-3 or TRBV12-4 to TRBJ2-7; no firm D call. V was trimmed by 1 base and J by 9 bases, leaving 13 bases between them. This CDR3 contains 13 residues. This CDR3 is CASSLEAGLRQYF. DNA for the CDR3: TGTGCCAGCAGTTTAGAGGCAGGTCTACGGCAGTACTTC.

This clonotype has just a few counts. The chain is built from TRBV2 and TRBJ2-1, with 8 bases lining up with TRBD1. This CDR3 has 14 amino acids. Germline CDR1 reads SNHLY; CDR2 reads FYNNEI. The V gene end was trimmed by 3 bases and the J gene end by 7 bases; junction bases not matched to a gene: 5. CDR3 loop: CASSEMQGANEQFF. The CDR3 region has the DNA TGTGCCAGCAGTGAGATGCAGGGGGCGAATGAGCAGTTCTTC.

This clonotype was counted ten times or more. The chain joins TRBV20-1 to TRBJ2-7, with D unresolved. The V gene lost 1 base and the J gene lost 3 bases, with 10 bases spanning the gap. In germline, CDR1 is DFQATT, CDR2 SNEGSKA (reference sequence). The CDR3 has 13 amino acids. The CDR3 DNA sequence: TGCAGTGCTAGAGGCAGGCCCGACTACGAGCAGTACTTC. Protein sequence: CSARGRPDYEQYF.

The sample holds many counts of this clonotype. The chain joins TRBV20-1 to TRBJ1-1; D remains ambiguous. This CDR3 region has 12 residues. CDR1 and CDR2 (germline): DFQATT, SNEGSKA (reference sequence). V lost 1 base, J lost 7 bases, and 10 bases lay in between. The DNA of the CDR3 is TGCAGTGCTAGAGCCAGTGGACTTGAAGCTTTCTTT. It is translated as CSARASGLEAFF.

This clonotype has ten or more counts. CDR3: CASSFLGTNVLTF. The DNA for the CDR3 is TGTGCCAGCAGTTTCTTGGGCACCAACGTCCTGACTTTC. The chain couples TRBV12-3 or TRBV12-4 to TRBJ2-6, with D hard to call. CDR3 length: 13 amino acids. The V end was cut by 3 bases, the J end by 8 bases, with 8 bases between.

This clonotype was observed many times. V gene TRBV5-1 combines with J gene TRBJ2-5; D is undetermined. V lost 4 bases and J lost 1, with 8 bases in between. Looked up from germline, CDR1 is SGHRS and CDR2 is YFSETQ. CDR3 length: 13 amino acids. This CDR3 reads CASSDWLQETQYF. The CDR3 DNA is TGCGCCAGCAGCGATTGGCTCCAAGAGACCCAGTACTTC.

This clonotype was detected ten times or more. The chain employs TRBV29-1 and TRBJ2-5, with a tentative D call TRBD1 (5 bases). Germline CDR1 is SQVTM and CDR2 is ANQGSEA. Between the trimmed V and J ends, which lost 4 bases and 2 bases, there was a span of 8 bases. CDR3 length equals 12 residues. The DNA for the CDR3 is TGCAGCGTTGGGAACAGGCAAGAGACCCAGTACTTC. Protein product: CSVGNRQETQYF.

This clonotype showed up many times. This chain links TRBV4-3 with TRBJ2-3; the match to TRBD2 covers 8 bases. This CDR3 region has 16 residues. Unmatched junction bases numbered 12, after V lost 6 bases and J lost 4 bases. CDR1 and CDR2 (germline): LGHNA, YSLEER. The DNA for the CDR3 is TGCGCCAGCAGGCGCGACGGAGCGGGGGTGGCAGATACGCAGTATTTT. Translating it yields CASRRDGAGVADTQYF.

To note about this clonotype: A much larger clone sits a single nucleotide away, making a read error possible. The gene calls are TRBV5-5 and TRBJ2-5, with D hard to call. Trimming left V 6 bases short and J 5 bases short, with 14 bases between. The CDR3 has 13 amino acids. CDR1 is SGHKS, CDR2 YYEKEE, per germline (reference sequence). CDR3 DNA sequence: TGTGCCAGCACCGGCCTTCCAGAGGAGACCCAGTACTTC. This gives the protein CASTGLPEETQYF.

This clonotype has ten or more counts. The chain links TRBV9 to TRBJ2-1, with 8 bases fitting TRBD2. The ends lost 2 bases at V and 6 bases at J; junction bases unmatched: 4. This CDR3 comprises 14 residues. The germline V gene has CDR1 SGDLS and CDR2 YYNGEE. CDR3 DNA sequence: TGTGCCAGCAGCGTCGACGGGAGGGCCAATGAGCAGTTCTTC. Translation: CASSVDGRANEQFF.

This clonotype was picked up many times. Here the CDR3 DNA reads TGTGCCAGCAGTTACTGGGTGAACACTGAAGCTTTCTTT. The encoded protein is CASSYWVNTEAFF. The rearrangement joins TRBV6-2 or TRBV6-3 to TRBJ1-1; D is uncertain. V was clipped by 1 base and J by 0 bases, with 3 bases between them. CDR1 is MNHEY, CDR2 SVGEGT, per germline. The CDR3 has 13 amino acids.

This clonotype was counted at least ten times. V and J are TRBV5-1 and TRBJ1-5; tentative D call: TRBD1 (6 bases). The germline V gene encodes CDR1 SGHRS and CDR2 YFSETQ. The CDR3 spans 14 residues. V was shortened by 0 bases and J by 5 bases, with 9 bases between the two germline ends. CDR3 sequence: CASSLEAGDQPQHF. Here the CDR3 DNA reads TGCGCCAGCAGCTTGGAGGCAGGGGATCAGCCCCAGCATTTT.

This clonotype was counted at least ten times. The rearrangement joins TRBV12-3 or TRBV12-4 to TRBJ2-7; D unclear. This CDR3 has 14 amino acids. V lost 3 bases and J 0 bases, leaving 9 bases between the germline ends. This CDR3 is CASSFFTGSYEQYF. For the CDR3, the DNA is TGTGCCAGCAGTTTTTTTACCGGCTCCTACGAGCAGTACTTC.

This clonotype was detected ten times or more. The rearrangement links TRBV20-1 to TRBJ2-5, with D unclear. The V gene lost 1 base and the J gene lost 9 bases, with 15 bases spanning the gap. This CDR3 comprises 13 residues. Per the germline V gene, CDR1 is DFQATT and CDR2 is SNEGSKA (reference sequence). This CDR3 reads CSARAGLGVAQYF. In DNA form, the CDR3 reads TGCAGTGCTAGAGCTGGCCTAGGTGTGGCCCAGTACTTC.

This clonotype has a count of ten or more. The gene calls are TRBV4-2 and TRBJ2-5, with D maybe TRBD1 (6 bases). CDR3 length: 15 residues. CDR1 LGHNA and CDR2 YNFKEQ come from the germline V gene. Trimming left V 0 bases short and J 0 bases short, with 8 bases between. CDR3 bases: TGTGCCAGCAGCCAAGACAGGGGAGACCAAGAGACCCAGTACTTC. This translates into CASSQDRGDQETQYF.

There are many counts of this clonotype. The chain has TRBV10-3 and TRBJ2-3; D is ambiguous. The CDR3 sequence is 16 residues long. In germline, CDR1 is ENHRY, CDR2 SYGVKD. V lost 0 bases to trimming and J lost 0 bases, with 10 bases between them. CDR3 amino acids: CAISESKTVSTDTQYF. CDR3 bases: TGTGCCATCAGTGAGTCGAAAACAGTGAGCACAGATACGCAGTATTTT.

This clonotype was seen at least ten times. The genes are TRBV28 and TRBJ2-7, with unresolved D. From germline, CDR1 is MDHEN and CDR2 SYDVKM. The CDR3 length is 12 residues. The ends were cut back, 8 bases at V and 6 bases at J, with 14 bases in the middle. CDR3 in amino acids: CASRHGWGEQYF. The DNA for the CDR3 is TGTGCCAGCCGGCATGGGTGGGGCGAGCAGTACTTC.

This clonotype has ten or more counts. The chain links TRBV5-5 to TRBJ1-1; TRBD1 matches at 9 bases. The CDR3 runs to 13 residues. Germline V lookup: CDR1 SGHKS, CDR2 YYEKEE (reference sequence). V shed 2 bases, J shed 5 bases, and the junction held 1 base outside the gene matches. The DNA for the CDR3 is TGTGCCAGCAGCTTTGACAGGGGGACTGAAGCTTTCTTT. This gives the protein CASSFDRGTEAFF.

This clonotype was counted at least ten times. The gene calls are TRBV5-1 and TRBJ1-2, with TRBD1 matching 7 bases. CDR1 is SGHRS and CDR2 is YFSETQ in the germline V gene. With V trimmed by 0 bases and J by 4 bases, 9 bases remained unmatched. The CDR3 is 16 residues long. CDR3 residues: CASSLEVNRGTYGYTF. The CDR3 DNA sequence: TGCGCCAGCAGCTTGGAGGTTAACAGGGGTACCTATGGCTACACCTTC.

This clonotype showed up many times. The chain couples TRBV7-2 to TRBJ2-3; 11 bases agree with TRBD2. Trimming took 0 bases from V and 5 from J; bases not matched to a gene: 4. Looked up from germline, CDR1 is SGHTA and CDR2 is FQGNSA. The CDR3 runs 16 residues. The CDR3 nucleotides read TGTGCCAGCAGCTTAGCGGCTAGCGGGGGGCTAGATACGCAGTATTTT. Its translation is CASSLAASGGLDTQYF.

This clonotype came up many times. The V and J genes are TRBV7-3 and TRBJ2-1; D may be TRBD1 (5 bases). The CDR3 is 16 amino acids. Deletions cut 4 bases from V and 6 bases from J, with 19 bases between. Germline V CDR1 and CDR2: SGHTA, FQGTGA. CDR3: CASSSKPWGLSNEQFF. CDR3 DNA sequence: TGTGCCAGCAGCTCAAAGCCCTGGGGCCTAAGCAATGAGCAGTTCTTC.

This clonotype showed up many times. The genes are TRBV27 and TRBJ2-7; D gene ambiguous. Trimming pared 2 bases from V and 2 bases from J, leaving 10 bases between. In germline, CDR1 is MNHEY, CDR2 SMNVEV (reference sequence). The CDR3 totals 14 residues. The CDR3 loop is CASSLGGRPYEQYF. The CDR3 DNA sequence: TGTGCCAGCAGTTTAGGTGGCAGACCCTACGAGCAGTACTTC.

This clonotype was counted many times. The J gene is TRBJ2-7, the V gene TRBV20-1; tentatively, D is TRBD1 or TRBD2 (5 bases each). Trimming removed 3 bases at V and 7 bases at J, with 19 bases between. The CDR3 is made up of 14 amino acids. Germline values: CDR1 DFQATT, CDR2 SNEGSKA (reference sequence). The CDR3 DNA follows: TGCAGTGCTAGGGGGACGGACGTAGGTGGGGAGCAGTACTTC. It codes for CSARGTDVGGEQYF.